This T cell receptor (beta chain) comes out of a study of control samples from healthy donors and cancer patients. Trimming stripped 0 bases from V and 10 bases from J, with 10 bases between. Germline V gene data show CDR1 as MNHEY and CDR2 as SVGAGI. This CDR3 has 13 amino acids. Here immunoSEQ multiplex PCR was the method, and the copy in TCRdb shows in-frame clones only, minus some. The data hold roughly 130,000 clones, with about nine tenths observed a single time. Material for sequencing was blood. The TCR comes from a man younger than 30 in good health. The rearrangement uses TRBV6-5 and TRBJ2-1; no clear D. The CDR3 region is CASSYSHDGEQFF. The CDR3 bases are TGTGCCAGCAGTTACTCGCACGATGGGGAGCAGTTCTTC.